The 26 T cell receptor beta chains listed next were all sequenced from one sample in a study of metastatic and nonmetastatic thyroid tumors. No patient had received any treatment before thyroid surgery. TCRdb reprocessed the PCR reads using MiXCR. The sample records more than 15,000 clones, 20% to 30% being singletons. Sample: tumor tissue. The source is a female donor with papillary thyroid cancer or a benign thyroid nodule (not recorded which). Some clones in this sample may be carry-over from other donors' samples.

Many counts were recorded for this clone. The chain couples TRBV27 to TRBJ1-1, with 9 bases matching TRBD1. CDR1 is MNHEY and CDR2 is SMNVEV in the germline V gene (reference sequence). The V segment lost 6 bases and the J segment 4 bases; nucleotides outside the gene matches: 6. CDR3 length equals 14 residues. DNA of the CDR3: TGTGCCAGCAGGGACAGGGGATTGGGCACTGAAGCTTTCTTT. The encoded protein is CASRDRGLGTEAFF.

This clone was detected ten times or more. The chain combines TRBV20-1 with TRBJ2-3, with a weak D call TRBD2 (6 bases). Trimming removed 6 bases at V and 6 bases at J, with 16 bases between. This CDR3 contains 13 residues. Looked up from germline, CDR1 is DFQATT and CDR2 is SNEGSKA (reference sequence). CDR3 in DNA: TGCAGTGCCTCCTCGGAGGGCCACGATACGCAGTATTTT. It yields the protein CSASSEGHDTQYF.

This clone has ten or more counts. The chain has TRBV5-6 and TRBJ2-2; the D gene is possibly TRBD1 (6 bases). This CDR3 region has 14 residues. V gave up 1 base and J gave up 4 bases, with 8 bases separating them. Germline loops: CDR1 SGHDT, CDR2 YYEEEE. The chain's CDR3 is CASSLTRGTGELFF. DNA for the CDR3: TGTGCCAGCAGCTTGACCAGGGGCACCGGGGAGCTGTTTTTT.

In this sample, this clone turned up many times. Possible read error: a much larger clone is one base away. Other DNA sequences in the same sample also yield this CDR3. The J gene is TRBJ2-7, the V gene TRBV7-8; D not certain. Germline V gives CDR1 SGHVS, CDR2 FQNEAQ. Between the trimmed V and J ends, which lost 3 bases and 2 bases, there was a span of 8 bases. CDR3 size: 13 residues. The DNA of the CDR3 is TGTGCCAGCAGCTTGGCTAAAACCTACGAGCAGTACTTC. Translating it yields CASSLAKTYEQYF.

This clone was seen many times. The V and J genes are TRBV12-3 or TRBV12-4 and TRBJ2-6; unclear D gene. The V gene lost 1 base and the J gene lost 0 bases, with 4 bases spanning the gap. The CDR3 length is 15 residues. The DNA for the CDR3 is TGTGCCAGCAGTTTAGAATTCTCTGGGGCCAACGTCCTGACTTTC. Its translation: CASSLEFSGANVLTF.

This clone was seen a few times. V usage is TRBV20-1 and J usage is TRBJ2-7, with D perhaps matching TRBD1 or TRBD2 (5 bases each). Germline CDR1 reads DFQATT; CDR2 reads SNEGSKA (reference sequence). V was shortened by 2 bases and J by 4 bases, with 15 bases between the two germline ends. This CDR3 comprises 14 residues. CDR3 region: CSARSDTEGYEQYF. The DNA of the CDR3 is TGCAGTGCTAGATCAGACACAGAGGGGTACGAGCAGTACTTC.

This clone was counted many times. This chain's CDR3 is CASSDKPGLAGNEQFF. CDR3 in DNA: TGTGCCAGCAGCGATAAACCGGGACTAGCGGGAAATGAGCAGTTCTTC. The chain links TRBV9 to TRBJ2-1; 13 bases line up with TRBD2. Trimming took 3 bases from V and 7 from J; bases not matched to a gene: 7. This CDR3 region has 16 residues. The germline V gene encodes CDR1 SGDLS and CDR2 YYNGEE. The whole variable domain, remainder taken from reference TRBV9 and TRBJ2-1, is DSGVTQTPKHLITATGQRVTLRCSPRSGDLSVYWYQQSLDQGLQFLIQYYNGEERAKGNILERFSAQQFPDLHSELNLSSLELGDSALYFCASSDKPGLAGNEQFFGPGTRLTVL.

This clone was recorded many times. A much larger clone sits a single nucleotide away, making a read error possible. Different DNA sequences within this sample yield the same CDR3. The V gene is TRBV4-2, the J gene TRBJ2-3; 13 bases agree with TRBD2. Germline CDR1 reads LGHNA; CDR2 reads YNFKEQ. The CDR3 is made up of 17 amino acids. CDR3 nucleotides: TGTGCCAGCAGCCCCGCATTTACTAGCGGGGGGGCAGATACACAGTATTTT. Translated: CASSPAFTSGGADTQYF.

The rearrangement joins TRBV7-6 to TRBJ2-7, with unresolved D. From germline, CDR1 is SGHVS and CDR2 FNYEAQ. This CDR3 is 13 amino acids long. Between the trimmed V and J ends, which lost 5 bases and 7 bases, there was a span of 15 bases. The CDR3 is CASSPMTDGEQYF. CDR3 bases: TGTGCCAGCAGCCCGATGACGGATGGGGAGCAGTACTTC.

This clone was observed at least ten times. The chain joins TRBV18 to TRBJ2-2; 9 nucleotides align to TRBD2. The J segment lost 6 bases and the V segment lost 3 bases, leaving 2 bases of the junction unmatched. Germline CDR1 KGHSH, CDR2 LQKENI. The CDR3 spans 14 residues. CDR3 sequence reads: CASSPGTSPGELFF. As DNA, the CDR3 is TGTGCCAGCTCACCCGGGACTAGCCCCGGGGAGCTGTTTTTT.

This clone was detected many times. The chain recombines TRBV24-1 with TRBJ2-7; D not certain. This CDR3 has 14 residues. V was trimmed by 5 bases and J by 5 bases, leaving 15 bases between them. Germline-derived CDR1 and CDR2 are KGHDR and SFDVKD. DNA of the CDR3: TGTGCCACCAGTGCCTCTACAAAGGACCACGAGCAGTACTTC. Its translation: CATSASTKDHEQYF.

This clone was seen ten or more times. Mismatch with germline at one junction end may stem from a read error. In the same sample, other DNA sequences code for this CDR3. V usage is TRBV10-2 and J usage is TRBJ1-1; possibly TRBD1 for D (5 bases). Germline V lookup: CDR1 WSHSY, CDR2 SAAADI. This CDR3 is built from 14 residues. CDR3 nucleotide sequence: TGCGCCAGCAGTGATGGCAATTGGGGCACTGAAGCTTTCTTC. It specifies CASSDGNWGTEAFF.

Comments on this clone: An end of the junction does not agree with germline; a read error may underlie this. At the DNA level, this CDR3 is encoded by other sequences in the same sample as well. J is TRBJ1-2 and V is TRBV7-2; TRBD1 matches at 7 bases. CDR3 length equals 13 residues. In germline, CDR1 is SGHTA, CDR2 FQGNSA. The CDR3 nucleotides read TGTGCCAGCAGCTTAAGGGACAGCCATGGATACACTTTC. Translation: CASSLRDSHGYTF.

Ten or more counts support this clone. The V gene is TRBV9, the J gene TRBJ2-7; no definite D call. Germline CDR1 and CDR2: SGDLS and YYNGEE. V dropped 0 bases and J dropped 0 bases, with 4 bases sitting between them. The CDR3 is made up of 13 amino acids. For the CDR3, the DNA is TGTGCCAGCAGCGTAGTAACCTCCTACGAGCAGTACTTC. As protein: CASSVVTSYEQYF.

This clone was counted only a few times. The chain is built from TRBV6-1 and TRBJ2-7, with 10 nucleotides matching TRBD1. There are 17 residues in the CDR3. Germline loops: CDR1 MNHNS, CDR2 SASEGT. V was pared by 2 bases and J by 4 bases, with 11 bases of the junction left unmatched. The CDR3 sequence is CASSEYWGTGVGYEQYF. CDR3 DNA sequence: TGTGCCAGCAGTGAATATTGGGGGACAGGGGTGGGGTACGAGCAGTACTTC.

This clone has ten or more counts. The rearrangement joins TRBV12-3 or TRBV12-4 to TRBJ2-3; tentatively, D is TRBD2 (5 bases). The CDR3 totals 14 residues. Trimming shortened V by 7 bases and J by 0 bases, and 11 bases separated the two germline ends. In nucleotides, the CDR3 is TGTGCCAGCAACCGGGATTGGAGCACAGATACGCAGTATTTT. Its protein is CASNRDWSTDTQYF.

This clone has ten or more counts. CDR3 loop: CASSQVDRDTQYF. The CDR3 nucleotides are TGCGCCAGCAGCCAAGTCGACCGAGATACGCAGTATTTT. V usage is TRBV4-1 and J usage is TRBJ2-3; D gene ambiguous. The CDR3 is 13 residues long. The V end was cut by 1 base, the J end by 5 bases, with 7 bases between. Germline V gives CDR1 MGHRA, CDR2 YSYEKL.

V is TRBV28 and J is TRBJ1-1; D is ambiguous. V lost 8 bases and J 10 bases, leaving 17 bases between the germline ends. Germline CDR1 reads MDHEN; CDR2 reads SYDVKM. The CDR3 runs to 12 residues. In DNA, the CDR3 is TGTGCCAGCTCCCTGGGTGGGATAGCAGCTTTCTTT. Its translation: CASSLGGIAAFF.

By sample share, this clone is medium-sized. The rearrangement joins TRBV24-1 to TRBJ1-5; 8 bases are a match to TRBD1. Per the germline V gene, CDR1 is KGHDR and CDR2 is SFDVKD. This CDR3 region has 16 residues. V was clipped by 5 bases and J by 1 base; unmatched bases: 6. Written as DNA, the CDR3 is TGTGCCACCAGTGCCCTGACAGGGGCAAGCAATCAGCCCCAGCATTTT. It translates to CATSALTGASNQPQHF.

This clone was observed a few times. The chain is built from TRBV7-2 and TRBJ2-7; D call uncertain. The CDR3 is 12 residues long. Trimming left V 5 bases short and J 4 bases short, with 9 bases between. Germline loops: CDR1 SGHTA, CDR2 FQGNSA. CDR3: CASSRLGYEQYF. The CDR3 DNA sequence: TGTGCCAGCAGCCGGCTCGGGTACGAGCAGTACTTC.

Ten or more counts support this clone. The rearrangement uses TRBV29-1 and TRBJ2-7; D gene uncertain. From germline, CDR1 is SQVTM and CDR2 ANQGSEA. This CDR3 spans 13 amino acids. Trimming stripped 6 bases from V and 2 bases from J, with 14 bases between. The CDR3 DNA reads TGCAGCGTAGTAGGAGTCCTGACCTACGAGCAGTACTTC. Translation gives CSVVGVLTYEQYF.

This clone is classed as medium-sized. The V call is TRBV15, the J call TRBJ2-7, with D unresolved. The CDR3 consists of 14 residues. Germline V gene sequence: CDR1 LNHNV, CDR2 YYDKDF (reference sequence). The V and J ends lost 5 bases and 5 bases respectively, with 16 bases between them. CDR3 bases: TGTGCCACCAGCCGGACCAGGAGATCTGACGAGCAGTACTTC. Its protein product is CATSRTRRSDEQYF.

This clone was recorded at least ten times. The rearrangement uses TRBV18 and TRBJ1-1; no reliable D call. The V end was cut by 4 bases, the J end by 1 base, with 4 bases between. The CDR3 has 12 residues. Germline loops: CDR1 KGHSH, CDR2 LQKENI. CDR3 in amino acids: CASSRRNTEAFF. CDR3 sequence (DNA): TGTGCCAGCTCACGGCGGAACACTGAAGCTTTCTTT.

This clone has more than one count but fewer than ten. The chain uses TRBV7-3 and TRBJ2-5; 9 bases align to TRBD1. Germline-derived CDR1 and CDR2 are SGHTA and FQGTGA. After removal of 5 bases from V and 5 bases from J, the junction contained 12 bases not matched to a gene. The CDR3 consists of 16 residues. The CDR3 DNA reads as TGTGCCAGCAGCCAAACAGGGGGCGGTGGGCCGGAGACCCAGTACTTC. Protein sequence: CASSQTGGGGPETQYF.

This clone was seen repeatedly, ten times or more. This sequence joins TRBV10-3 and TRBJ1-3; no reliable D call. V was shortened by 8 bases and J by 8 bases, with 13 bases between the two germline ends. The germline V gene has CDR1 ENHRY and CDR2 SYGVKD. The CDR3 consists of 12 residues. The DNA for the CDR3 is TGTGCCATCCGAAGTCAAAGGGACACCATATATTTT. Translating gives CAIRSQRDTIYF.

The rearrangement joins TRBV5-1 to TRBJ1-2; D is perhaps TRBD1 (5 bases). Germline CDR1 and CDR2: SGHRS and YFSETQ. The CDR3 consists of 15 residues. Trimming took 1 base from V and 4 from J, leaving 14 bases between them. Written as DNA, the CDR3 is TGCGCCAGCAGCTTGAGTGACAGCGGGCCCTATGGCTACACCTTC. It is translated as CASSLSDSGPYGYTF.